What follows are 32 T cell receptor beta chains derived from one specimen sequenced in a study of T-cell reconstitution after alpha-beta-depleted transplantation in children listed by TCRdb under 2016. Library preparation employed PCR. The sequencer listed for this sample is Illumina HiSeq 2500. To normalize quantification of the TCRbeta repertoire, the TCR libraries were built with molecular barcoding that relied on unique molecular identifiers. TCRdb itself trimmed the public reads at Q25 with fastp, ran MiXCR and retained productive beta chains. Here each entry gathers all rows of one CDR3 protein and keeps the most common genes and DNA. The sample has just under 350,000 distinct CDR3 sequences on record, 16% of them singletons. The ten largest account for around 41% of the sample. Reading the label with the study, this specimen's treatment or condition is: allogeneic hematopoietic cell transplantation with graft depleted of TCRalphabeta T cells and CD19 B cells.

This specimen was PBMCs, mostly from graft donor cells, taken 360 days after TCRalphabeta/CD19-depleted stem cell transplant. All receptors derive from a male patient under 10 years old who had a stem cell transplant for acute lymphoblastic leukemia, so the T cells may come from the graft donor.

This clonotype was observed a handful of times. The chain uses TRBV15 and TRBJ2-2; TRBD1 aligns across 8 bases. CDR3 length: 14 residues. Losses at the gene ends were 5 bases for V and 4 bases for J; bases not matched to a gene: 3. CDR1 is LNHNV, CDR2 YYDKDF, per germline (reference sequence). The CDR3 DNA is TGTGCCACCAGCCGTACAGGGGGCACCGGGGAGCTGTTTTTT. Its protein product is CATSRTGGTGELFF.

This clonotype showed up just a few times. V gene TRBV6-4 combines with J gene TRBJ2-5; D unresolved. The germline gives CDR1 MRHNA, CDR2 SNTAGT. This CDR3 comprises 12 residues. Trimming shortened V by 2 bases and J by 6 bases, and 7 bases separated the two germline ends. CDR3 residues: CASSDTPKTQYF. The CDR3 nucleotides read TGTGCCAGCAGTGACACCCCGAAGACCCAGTACTTC.

The chain has TRBV20-1 and TRBJ2-3; D is perhaps TRBD1 (5 bases). The germline CDR1 and CDR2 sequences are DFQATT and SNEGSKA (reference sequence). This CDR3 has 14 residues. The V gene lost 1 base and the J gene lost 1 base, with 9 bases spanning the gap. DNA for the CDR3: TGCAGTGCTAGAGGGTTAGGGGGCACAGATACGCAGTATTTT. The encoded protein is CSARGLGGTDTQYF.

This clonotype has only a few counts. This chain connects TRBV4-3 to TRBJ2-3; D is perhaps TRBD2 (5 bases). Germline V lookup: CDR1 LGHNA, CDR2 YSLEER. The CDR3 is 15 residues long. Trimming left V 0 bases short and J 3 bases short, with 10 bases between. Here the CDR3 DNA reads TGCGCCAGCAGCCAAGAACCGGGAACGACAGATACGCAGTATTTT. Translated: CASSQEPGTTDTQYF.

In this sample, this clonotype turned up many times. The rearrangement links TRBV28 to TRBJ2-7; D gene ambiguous. Germline CDR1 is MDHEN and CDR2 is SYDVKM. Trimming removed 9 bases at V and 4 bases at J, with 19 bases between. The CDR3 extends over 14 amino acids. Here the CDR3 DNA reads TGTGCCAGTCGGACCTCCGGACGACCTTACGAGCAGTACTTC. Residues: CASRTSGRPYEQYF. The full variable domain, in which reference TRBV28 and TRBJ2-7 provide the parts outside the CDR3, is DVKVTQSSRYLVKRTGEKVFLECVQDMDHENMFWYRQDPGLGLRLIYFSYDVKMKEKGDIPEGYSVSREKKERFSLILESASTNQTSMYLCASRTSGRPYEQYFGPGTRLTVT.

In its sample, this clonotype was seen many times. This rearrangement joins TRBV2 to TRBJ2-3; 7 bases match TRBD2. The CDR3 runs to 15 residues. Trimming took 6 bases from V and 10 from J; bases not matched to a gene: 16. Germline CDR1 reads SNHLY; CDR2 reads FYNNEI. The CDR3 sequence is CASRTRTSGGNPQYF. As DNA, the CDR3 is TGTGCCAGCAGAACAAGGACTAGTGGTGGGAATCCGCAGTATTTT.

The rearrangement uses TRBV5-1 and TRBJ2-7; tentatively, D is TRBD1 (6 bases). V was cut by 1 base and J by 5 bases, with 10 bases left in between. The CDR3 length is 13 residues. The germline V gene encodes CDR1 SGHRS and CDR2 YFSETQ. This CDR3 is CASSLRKGDEQYF. The CDR3 nucleotides read TGCGCCAGCAGCTTGAGGAAGGGGGACGAGCAGTACTTC.

This clonotype was seen only a few times. The rearrangement links TRBV30 to TRBJ1-4; no clear D. CDR1 is GTSNPN, CDR2 SVGIG, per germline (reference sequence). V was shortened by 2 bases and J by 8 bases, with 9 bases between the two germline ends. The CDR3 spans 12 residues. The CDR3 sequence is CAWSPSGEKLFF. CDR3 bases: TGTGCCTGGAGTCCATCGGGGGAAAAACTGTTTTTT.

At least ten counts were recorded for this clonotype. The genes are TRBV30 and TRBJ2-1; TRBD2 aligns across 9 bases. After removal of 0 bases from V and 4 bases from J, the junction contained 4 bases not matched to a gene. CDR3 length: 15 amino acids. CDR1 and CDR2 from the germline V gene are GTSNPN and SVGIG (reference sequence). The CDR3 DNA follows: TGTGCCTGGAGTGTACGGCTAGCGGGGTACAATGAGCAGTTCTTC. The encoded protein is CAWSVRLAGYNEQFF. Drawing the rest from reference TRBV30 and TRBJ2-1, the complete variable domain is SQTIHQWPATLVQPVGSPLSLECTVEGTSNPNLYWYRQAAGRGLQLLFYSVGIGQISSEVPQNLSASRPQDRQFILSSKKLLLSDSGFYLCAWSVRLAGYNEQFFGPGTRLTVL.

The sample holds many counts of this clonotype. The gene calls are TRBV21-1 and TRBJ1-1. TRBV21-1 is a known pseudogene. CDR3 length equals 16 residues. DNA of the CDR3: TGTGCCAGCAGCAAAGGTGGACAACTCCCGATCCTCGAAGCTTTCTTT. This translates into CASSKGGQLPILEAFF.

This clonotype appeared a few times. V usage is TRBV6-1 and J usage is TRBJ2-1; 8 nucleotides agree with TRBD2. In germline, CDR1 is MNHNS, CDR2 SASEGT. This CDR3 region has 13 residues. The J segment lost 2 bases and the V segment lost 8 bases, leaving 2 bases of the junction unmatched. The CDR3 DNA reads TGTGCCAGCCGTAGCGGGACCTACAATGAGCAGTTCTTC. Protein: CASRSGTYNEQFF.

This clonotype showed up many times. The chain uses TRBV7-9 and TRBJ2-1, with TRBD2 matching 11 bases. This CDR3 has 14 residues. The V gene's germline CDR1 is SEHNR and CDR2 FQNEAQ (reference sequence). The trim removed 8 bases at V and 3 bases at J, leaving 3 bases unmatched. The CDR3 bases are TGTGCCAGCTCCACTAGCGGGAGCTACAATGAGCAGTTCTTC. It specifies CASSTSGSYNEQFF.

The chain uses TRBV10-3 and TRBJ2-3; the D is unclear. The CDR3 sequence is 13 residues long. The V and J ends lost 5 bases and 6 bases respectively, with 12 bases between them. Per germline, CDR1 ENHRY and CDR2 SYGVKD. CDR3 residues: CAISRPPWDTQYF. DNA for the CDR3: TGTGCCATCAGTCGTCCACCGTGGGATACGCAGTATTTT.

This clonotype was seen only a few times. As DNA, the CDR3 is TGTGCCAGCAGTTACTCCGCCCCCGGGACAGGGGTCAATGAGCAGTTCTTC. Residues: CASSYSAPGTGVNEQFF. V usage is TRBV6-5 and J usage is TRBJ2-1, with 10 bases that match TRBD1. V lost 0 bases to trimming and J lost 6 bases; unmatched junction nucleotides: 8. The CDR3 contains 17 residues. Germline loops: CDR1 MNHEY, CDR2 SVGAGI.

The table lists this clonotype with a few counts. J is TRBJ2-1 and V is TRBV29-1; tentative D call: TRBD2 (5 bases). Trimming shortened V by 3 bases and J by 7 bases, and 22 bases separated the two germline ends. The germline V gene encodes CDR1 SQVTM and CDR2 ANQGSEA. The CDR3 has 16 residues. The CDR3 DNA follows: TGCAGCGTTGACGGAGTGGACTCTTTATGGGTAAATGAGCAGTTCTTC. Residues: CSVDGVDSLWVNEQFF.

V and J are TRBV2 and TRBJ2-1; TRBD2 might be the D (5 bases). Germline CDR1 SNHLY, CDR2 FYNNEI. The germline V and J ends were trimmed by 3 bases and 2 bases, with 8 bases remaining between them. The CDR3 extends over 14 amino acids. CDR3 nucleotide sequence: TGTGCCAGCAGTGAGGACTTTGCCTACAATGAGCAGTTCTTC. Residues: CASSEDFAYNEQFF.

This clonotype was seen a handful of times. This chain joins TRBV28 and TRBJ1-1; D not resolved. The CDR3 consists of 15 residues. The V end was cut by 2 bases, the J end by 0 bases, with 10 bases between. Germline CDR1 and CDR2: MDHEN and SYDVKM. The CDR3 nucleotides read TGTGCCAGCAGTTTACGGGCAGACATGAACACTGAAGCTTTCTTT. It is translated as CASSLRADMNTEAFF. Filled out from reference TRBV28 and TRBJ1-1, the complete variable domain reads DVKVTQSSRYLVKRTGEKVFLECVQDMDHENMFWYRQDPGLGLRLIYFSYDVKMKEKGDIPEGYSVSREKKERFSLILESASTNQTSMYLCASSLRADMNTEAFFGQGTRLTVV.

The chain couples TRBV7-6 to TRBJ2-1; D remains ambiguous. V was cut by 6 bases and J by 5 bases, with 14 bases left in between. The CDR3 is made up of 14 amino acids. Germline V CDR1 and CDR2: SGHVS, FNYEAQ. The CDR3 DNA reads as TGTGCCAGCAGTGACCCCACAATTAACAATGAGCAGTTCTTC. Amino acid sequence: CASSDPTINNEQFF.

The rearrangement uses TRBV6-2 or TRBV6-3 and TRBJ2-3, with D unclear. Trimming removed 4 bases from V and 2 bases from J, with 19 bases in between. The CDR3 spans 17 residues. The germline gives CDR1 MNHEY, CDR2 SVGEGT. CDR3 region: CASSSKLGLAVTDTQYF. CDR3 DNA: TGTGCCAGCAGTTCCAAATTAGGTCTGGCGGTCACAGATACGCAGTATTTT.

This clonotype was seen only a few times. A read error may account for a junction end that differs from germline. This rearrangement joins TRBV6-2 or TRBV6-3 to TRBJ2-1, with 9 bases identical to TRBD2. Germline loops: CDR1 MNHEY, CDR2 SVGEGT. The CDR3 has 17 residues. In DNA form, the CDR3 reads TGTGCCACCAGTTACGCCTTTACGCGGGAGGGCCGCAATGAGCAGTTCTTC. Translated: CATSYAFTREGRNEQFF.

The V gene is TRBV24-1, the J gene TRBJ2-7; D is unresolved. Trimming cost V 1 base and J 6 bases, with 3 bases left between them. Germline assignment: CDR1 KGHDR and CDR2 SFDVKD. CDR3 length: 11 residues. The CDR3 nucleotides are TGTGCCACCAGTGATTTAACCGAGCAGTACTTC. As protein: CATSDLTEQYF.

The chain recombines TRBV6-2 or TRBV6-3 with TRBJ1-1; TRBD1 might be the D (5 bases). Germline V gene lookup returns CDR1 MNHEY and CDR2 SVGEGT. The CDR3 extends over 14 amino acids. V lost 2 bases and J lost 4, with 11 bases in between. CDR3 nucleotides: TGTGCCAGCAGTTACGGGGACGACGGCACTGAAGCTTTCTTT. Translated, it gives CASSYGDDGTEAFF.

V usage is TRBV6-2 or TRBV6-3 and J usage is TRBJ2-7; the D gene is possibly TRBD2 (5 bases). The CDR3 has 15 amino acids. V was clipped by 2 bases and J by 5 bases, with 16 bases between them. Germline V gene data show CDR1 as MNHEY and CDR2 as SVGEGT. CDR3 region: CASSYTTTSRDEQYF. The CDR3 DNA sequence: TGTGCCAGCAGTTACACCACGACCTCGAGGGACGAGCAGTACTTC.

V is TRBV12-5 and J is TRBJ2-1; D might be TRBD2 (5 bases). Germline-derived CDR1 and CDR2 are LGHNT and FRNRAP. This CDR3 is built from 18 residues. Trimming removed 6 bases at V and 0 bases at J, with 21 bases between. The DNA for the CDR3 is TGTGCTAGTGGGCATGTTCCATTGGGAGAGAGCTCCTACAATGAGCAGTTCTTC. This codes for CASGHVPLGESSYNEQFF. Based on the CDR3 plus reference TRBV12-5 and TRBJ2-1, the full variable domain is DARVTQTPRHKVTEMGQEVTMRCQPILGHNTVFWYRQTMMQGLELLAYFRNRAPLDDSGMPKDRFSAEMPDATLATLKIQPSEPRDSAVYFCASGHVPLGESSYNEQFFGPGTRLTVL.

This clonotype has a handful of counts. The V and J genes are TRBV7-3 and TRBJ2-3; D not resolved. V was shortened by 3 bases and J by 4 bases, with 11 bases between the two germline ends. The CDR3 is 14 residues long. Germline V lookup: CDR1 SGHTA, CDR2 FQGTGA. Written as DNA, the CDR3 is TGTGCCAGCAGCTTCAGGCCTGCCCCAGATACGCAGTATTTT. Its protein product is CASSFRPAPDTQYF.

With respect to this clonotype: This may be a read error: a much more frequent sequence differs by one nucleotide. The chain joins TRBV7-9 to TRBJ2-7; either TRBD1 or TRBD2 may fit D (6 bases each). The CDR3 spans 16 residues. Germline V gene lookup returns CDR1 SEHNR and CDR2 FQNEAQ (reference sequence). CDR3 bases: TGTGACAGCAGCTTACGTATTGGAGGGGGTTCAGGCGAGCAGTACTTC. The encoded protein is CDSSLRIGGGSGEQYF.

The table lists this clonotype with a few counts. The rearrangement links TRBV12-3 or TRBV12-4 to TRBJ2-3; maybe TRBD1 (5 bases). V lost 4 bases, J lost 0 bases, and 14 bases lay in between. This CDR3 spans 16 amino acids. The CDR3 sequence: CASSYRTLSSTDTQYF. The CDR3 nucleotides are TGTGCCAGCAGTTATCGGACACTATCTAGCACAGATACGCAGTATTTT.

This clonotype occurred a few times. This chain connects TRBV7-9 to TRBJ2-7, with a tentative D call TRBD1 (5 bases). V was pared by 5 bases and J by 1 base, with 12 bases between. The CDR3 spans 14 residues. The germline gives CDR1 SEHNR, CDR2 FQNEAQ (reference sequence). The CDR3 protein is CASSTEDSSYEQYF. The CDR3 nucleotides are TGTGCCAGCAGCACCGAAGACAGTTCCTACGAGCAGTACTTC.

This clonotype was picked up many times. V gene TRBV2 combines with J gene TRBJ2-2; maybe TRBD2 (5 bases). V shed 4 bases and J shed 4 bases, with 10 bases lying between them. The CDR3 has 14 amino acids. CDR1 is SNHLY, CDR2 FYNNEI, per germline. The CDR3 spells CASSGGKVTGELFF. The CDR3 bases are TGTGCCAGCAGTGGAGGGAAAGTCACCGGGGAGCTGTTTTTT.

The table lists this clonotype with a few counts. The chain couples TRBV3-1 to TRBJ2-2, with D tentatively TRBD2 (6 bases). Trimming took off 0 bases at V and 6 bases at J, with 11 bases between the two ends. The CDR3 runs 15 residues. Germline-derived CDR1 and CDR2 are LGHDT and YNNKEL (reference sequence). CDR3 loop: CASSQENPGAGELFF. CDR3 DNA sequence: TGTGCCAGCAGCCAAGAAAATCCGGGAGCCGGGGAGCTGTTTTTT.

This clonotype appeared a few times. This chain joins TRBV5-1 and TRBJ2-5; 9 bases match TRBD2. Germline-derived CDR1 and CDR2 are SGHRS and YFSETQ. V was clipped by 3 bases and J by 3 bases; unmatched bases: 6. The CDR3 spans 15 residues. The CDR3 DNA follows: TGCGCCAGCAGCTCCGTAGCGGGAGTTAAAGAGACCCAGTACTTC. It codes for CASSSVAGVKETQYF. The variable domain in full, completed from reference TRBV5-1 and TRBJ2-5, reads KAGVTQTPRYLIKTRGQQVTLSCSPISGHRSVSWYQQTPGQGLQFLFEYFSETQRNKGNFPGRFSGRQFSNSRSEMNVSTLELGDSALYLCASSSVAGVKETQYFGPGTRLLVL.

In nucleotides, the CDR3 is TGCAGCGTTGGGACAGCCCTCCTAGGGAACGAGCAGTACTTC. Encoded protein: CSVGTALLGNEQYF. The chain is built from TRBV29-1 and TRBJ2-7, with D possibly TRBD1 on 6 matching bases. CDR1 is SQVTM, CDR2 ANQGSEA, per germline. CDR3 length equals 14 residues. V lost 4 bases, J lost 5 bases, and 18 bases lay in between.